The 11 T cell receptor beta chains given below trace back to one sample, sequenced in a study of blood T cells in healthy people across ages. Alongside a J-beta primer mix, a sample-barcoded 5' primer served in a second PCR lasting 7 to 11 cycles. Each CDR3 protein gets one entry after TCRdb re-called the 5' RACE reads with MiXCR. The data hold 630,000 or so distinct CDR3 sequences, with approximately 31% observed a single time. The sample taken for sequencing was blood. The receptors shown here come from a woman of 80 years or more in good health.

This clonotype was recorded many times. The chain joins TRBV12-3 or TRBV12-4 to TRBJ2-3, with D unresolved. V lost 6 bases, J lost 6 bases, and 10 bases lay in between. This CDR3 is 12 amino acids long. CDR3 DNA: TGTGCCAGCAGCCTCTCAAGTGATACGCAGTATTTT. It codes for CASSLSSDTQYF.

The chain is built from TRBV5-1 and TRBJ2-1, with TRBD2 matching over 7 bases. V trimming: 1 base; J trimming: 6 bases; junction bases outside the gene matches: 4. Looked up from germline, CDR1 is SGHRS and CDR2 is YFSETQ. The CDR3 has 14 amino acids. The CDR3 spells CASSLSQRGNEQFF. CDR3 in DNA: TGCGCCAGCAGCTTGAGCCAGCGGGGCAATGAGCAGTTCTTC.

The genes are TRBV7-2 and TRBJ2-3; the match to TRBD1 covers 10 bases. After removal of 5 bases from V and 4 bases from J, the junction contained 6 bases not matched to a gene. Germline-derived CDR1 and CDR2 are SGHTA and FQGNSA. The CDR3 has 15 residues. This chain's CDR3 is CASSPRTGGADTQYF. DNA of the CDR3: TGTGCCAGCAGCCCTCGGACAGGGGGTGCAGATACGCAGTATTTT. Variable domain in full (rest from reference TRBV7-2 and TRBJ2-3): GAGVSQSPSNKVTEKGKDVELRCDPISGHTALYWYRQSLGQGLEFLIYFQGNSAPDKSGLPSDRFSAERTGGSVSTLTIQRTQQEDSAVYLCASSPRTGGADTQYFGPGTRLTVL.

This clonotype was detected many times. The chain is built from TRBV5-1 and TRBJ2-7; 7 nucleotides line up with TRBD1. V lost 3 bases to trimming and J lost 6 bases; unmatched junction nucleotides: 6. The CDR3 loop spans 13 amino acids. Germline lookup yields CDR1 SGHRS and CDR2 YFSETQ. This CDR3 is CASSSDYRGEQYF. CDR3 nucleotide sequence: TGCGCCAGCAGCTCAGACTACAGGGGCGAGCAGTACTTC. The full variable domain, rest sourced from reference TRBV5-1 and TRBJ2-7, is KAGVTQTPRYLIKTRGQQVTLSCSPISGHRSVSWYQQTPGQGLQFLFEYFSETQRNKGNFPGRFSGRQFSNSRSEMNVSTLELGDSALYLCASSSDYRGEQYFGPGTRLTVT.

This clonotype has just a few counts. Its ends do not fully match the called genes, so a read error is possible. The CDR3 nucleotides are TGTGCCATCGCGCCCCGCGGGCCAACGAACACCGGGGAGCGGTTTTTT. The encoded protein is CAIAPRGPTNTGERFF. The chain has TRBV2 and TRBJ2-2; TRBD2 is a possible D gene (5 bases). The CDR3 totals 16 residues. Germline V gene lookup returns CDR1 SNHLY and CDR2 FYNNEI.

About this clonotype itself: The DNA is left out, because the CDR3 cannot be placed on it with certainty; the CDR3 is given as TCRdb lists it. This chain uses TRBV5-1 with TRBJ2-3; the table's D call of TRBD1 was not tested on the DNA. The CDR3 is made up of 16 amino acids, end residues included. Germline CDR1 and CDR2: SGHRS and YFSETQ. The CDR3 protein is CASSSDWAPGTDTPYF.

The sample holds a few counts of this clonotype. The V call is TRBV19, the J call TRBJ2-1, with 9 bases that match TRBD1. The closer fit of TRBJ2-7 to the DNA end suggests the J call may be wrong. This CDR3 is built from 15 residues. CDR1 and CDR2 (germline): LNHDA, SQIVND (reference sequence). Here the CDR3 reads CASSTTGTGYNEQYF. The CDR3 DNA sequence: TGTGCCAGTAGTACTACCGGGACAGGGTACAATGAGCAGTACTTC.

The chain carries TRBV20-1 and TRBJ2-5, with D possibly being TRBD2 (7 bases). Trimming took 2 bases from V and 11 from J, leaving 24 bases between them. The CDR3 contains 15 residues. Germline assignment: CDR1 DFQATT and CDR2 SNEGSKA (reference sequence). CDR3 sequence (DNA): TGCAGTGCTAGAAGAGGGGGGGGAGGCTTGGGTGAGCAGTACTTC. Translated, it gives CSARRGGGGLGEQYF.

This chain links TRBV7-8 with TRBJ1-2; TRBD1 matches 8 bases. From germline, CDR1 is SGHVS and CDR2 FQNEAQ. This CDR3 region has 15 residues. Trimming took 5 bases from V and 4 from J; bases not matched to a gene: 9. The DNA of the CDR3 is TGTGCCAGCAGCAGAAATCCAGGGGGCACCTATGGCTACACCTTC. Encoded protein: CASSRNPGGTYGYTF.

This clonotype was recorded a few times. This could be a read error, since a much larger clone is one nucleotide away. V is TRBV5-1 and J is TRBJ2-1; D may match TRBD1 or TRBD2 (5 bases each). The J call could be wrong; TRBJ2-7 is a better fit for the DNA end. The germline CDR1 and CDR2 sequences are SGHRS and YFSETQ. The CDR3 length is 15 residues. The CDR3 bases are TGCGCCAGCAGCTTAGGGACCCTCGCCTACAATGAGCAGTACTTC. Translating gives CASSLGTLAYNEQYF.

This clonotype appeared many times. The chain employs TRBV5-4 and TRBJ2-7, with D possibly called TRBD1 or TRBD2 (5 bases each). The CDR3 extends over 15 amino acids. V shed 4 bases and J shed 3 bases, with 17 bases lying between them. CDR1 is SGHNT, CDR2 YYREEE, per germline (reference sequence). For the CDR3, the DNA is TGTGCCAGCAGCGAAATAGGGGTGGGGGACTACGAGCAGTACTTC. Translation: CASSEIGVGDYEQYF. The complete variable domain, with remaining parts taken from reference TRBV5-4 and TRBJ2-7, reads ETGVTQSPTHLIKTRGQQVTLRCSSQSGHNTVSWYQQALGQGPQFIFQYYREEENGRGNFPPRFSGLQFPNYSSELNVNALELDDSALYLCASSEIGVGDYEQYFGPGTRLTVT.